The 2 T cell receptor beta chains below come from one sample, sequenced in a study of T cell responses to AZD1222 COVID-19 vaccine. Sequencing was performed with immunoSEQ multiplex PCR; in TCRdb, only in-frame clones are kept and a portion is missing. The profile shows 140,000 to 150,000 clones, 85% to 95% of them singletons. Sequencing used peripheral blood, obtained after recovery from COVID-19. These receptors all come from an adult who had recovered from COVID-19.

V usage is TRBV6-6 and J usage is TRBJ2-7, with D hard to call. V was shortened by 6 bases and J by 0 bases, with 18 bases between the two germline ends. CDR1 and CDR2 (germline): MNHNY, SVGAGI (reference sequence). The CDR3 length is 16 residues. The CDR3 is CASSLPRDGGSYEQYF. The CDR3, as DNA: TGTGCCAGCAGCCTTCCTCGAGACGGTGGCTCCTACGAGCAGTACTTC.

As DNA, the CDR3 is TGTGCCACCAGTAGACGCGGTGAAAAACTGTTTTTT. Translated, it gives CATSRRGEKLFF. This chain uses TRBV24-1 with TRBJ1-4; no clear D gene. Trimming pared 6 bases from V and 7 bases from J, leaving 8 bases between. CDR1 and CDR2 (germline): KGHDR, SFDVKD. The CDR3 is made up of 12 amino acids.